The TCR beta chain described here comes from a study of cytomegalovirus exposure and HLA in healthy donors. Regarding the study as a whole: In a later analysis, CMV-associated beta chains were mostly HLA-associated, it appeared. Three chains tied to CMV proved CMV antigen-specific in vitro.

Germline V gene sequence: CDR1 MNHNS, CDR2 SASEGT. V was clipped by 4 bases and J by 4 bases; unmatched bases: 7. This CDR3 has 14 residues. Each donor was nominally healthy when sampled (though unrecorded immune exposures were likely). The PCR ran on 60 Vbeta and 13 Jbeta primers. Generated by immunoSEQ multiplex PCR, the TCRdb table keeps only in-frame clones and is missing some. The sample shows around 150,000 clones, around 85% of them seen only once. Comments on this clone: Its antigen is unidentified.

The sequence was obtained from a human donor in good health. V is TRBV6-1 and J is TRBJ2-7; 7 positions match TRBD1. The sample comprised PBMCs. The CDR3 region is CASSVIGGGYEQYF. The CDR3 region has the DNA TGTGCCAGCAGTGTAATAGGGGGCGGATACGAGCAGTACTTC.